This T cell receptor beta chain was identified in a study of control samples from healthy donors and cancer patients. The assay was immunoSEQ multiplex PCR, and TCRdb's table has in-frame clones only and misses some. The sample shows 60,000 to 75,000 clones, 83% of them seen only once. This clone turned up a few times. The germline V gene has CDR1 ENHRY and CDR2 SYGVKD. V was clipped by 9 bases and J by 7 bases, with 13 bases between them. This CDR3 comprises 13 residues. The sequenced material came from blood. The clonotype comes from a man in his 60s in good health. The genes are TRBV10-3 and TRBJ1-6; the D gene is possibly TRBD1 (6 bases). The CDR3 protein is CAISDRINSPLHF. CDR3 nucleotide sequence: TGTGCCATATCGGACAGAATCAATTCACCCCTCCACTTT.